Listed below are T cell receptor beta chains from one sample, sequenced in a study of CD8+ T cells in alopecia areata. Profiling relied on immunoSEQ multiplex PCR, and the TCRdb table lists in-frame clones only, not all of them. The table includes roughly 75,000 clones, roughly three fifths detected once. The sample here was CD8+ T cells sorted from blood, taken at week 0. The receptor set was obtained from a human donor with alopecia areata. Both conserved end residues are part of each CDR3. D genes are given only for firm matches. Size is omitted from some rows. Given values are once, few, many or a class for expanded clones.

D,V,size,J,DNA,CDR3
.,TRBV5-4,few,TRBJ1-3,TGTGCCAGCAGCTCCGGGACATACGGAAACACCATATATTTT,CASSSGTYGNTIYF
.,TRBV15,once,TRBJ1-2,TGTGCCACCAGCAGAGATAGGACGGTCTCTAACTATGGCTACACCTTC,CATSRDRTVSNYGYTF
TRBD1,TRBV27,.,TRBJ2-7,TGTGCCAGCAGTTTGGCCGGGACAGGGGAGTGGGAGCAGTACTTC,CASSLAGTGEWEQYF
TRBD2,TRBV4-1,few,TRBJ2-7,TGCGCCAGCAGCCAAGTTGGGACTAGCGGCCTCGAGCAGTACTTC,CASSQVGTSGLEQYF
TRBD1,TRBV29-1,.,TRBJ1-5,TGCAGATTGGACCATCCGGGACAGGGCCTGCAGCCCCAGCATTTT,CRLDHPGQGLQPQHF
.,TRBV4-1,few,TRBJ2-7,TGCGCCAGCAGCCAGGTCCCGGGGGCCTACGAGCAGTACTTC,CASSQVPGAYEQYF
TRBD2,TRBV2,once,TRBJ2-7,TGTGCCAGCAGCGAAGGACTAGCGTCTATCGAGTCCTACGAGCAGTACTTC,CASSEGLASIESYEQYF
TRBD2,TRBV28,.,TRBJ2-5,TGTGCCAGCAGTTCGTCGACACTAGCGGGGGCGCAAGAGACCCAGTACTTC,CASSSSTLAGAQETQYF
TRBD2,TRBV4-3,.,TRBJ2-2,TGCGCCAGCAGCCAAGATAGGCTAGCGGGGATCGGGGAGCTGTTTTTT,CASSQDRLAGIGELFF
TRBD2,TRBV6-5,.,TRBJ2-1,TGTGCCAGCAGCGAAACTAGCGGTTCCTACAATGAGCAGTTCTTC,CASSETSGSYNEQFF
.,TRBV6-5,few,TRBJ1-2,TGTGCCAGCAGTCTTAAGTTAGGGACGCACTATGGCTACACCTTC,CASSLKLGTHYGYTF
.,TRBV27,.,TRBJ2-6,TGTGCCAGCAGTGCCTCTGGGGCCAACGTCCTGACTTTC,CASSASGANVLTF
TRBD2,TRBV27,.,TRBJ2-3,TGTGCCAGCAGTTCCGGACTAGAGCCAGATACGCAGTATTTT,CASSSGLEPDTQYF
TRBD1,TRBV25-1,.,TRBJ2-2,TGTGCCAGCACCCCGACAGGGGAAAACACCGGGGAGCTGTTTTTT,CASTPTGENTGELFF
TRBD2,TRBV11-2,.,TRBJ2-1,TGTGCCAGCAGCTTAGAACAAGGGACTAGCCCCCATTCCAATGAGCAGTTCTTC,CASSLEQGTSPHSNEQFF
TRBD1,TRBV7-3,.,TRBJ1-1,TGTGCCAGCAGCCAGGGACAGGGGGCTCAGTTCCCTGAAGCTTTCTTT,CASSQGQGAQFPEAFF
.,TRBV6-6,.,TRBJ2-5,TGTGCCAGCAGTTACTCTTCAAGGTCCCAAGAGACCCAGTACTTC,CASSYSSRSQETQYF
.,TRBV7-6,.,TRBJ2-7,TGTGCCAGCAGCTTAGATCAGGGATCCTACGAGCAGTACTTC,CASSLDQGSYEQYF
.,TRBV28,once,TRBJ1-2,TGTGCCAGCAGTTACCAGGGCGGTGGCTACACCTTC,CASSYQGGGYTF
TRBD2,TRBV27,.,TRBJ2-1,TGTGCCAGCAGTCCGGGACTAGCGGTCAATGAGCAGTTCTTC,CASSPGLAVNEQFF
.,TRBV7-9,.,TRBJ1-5,TGTGCCAGCAGCTTAGGGTGGCCCTCTAGCAATCAGCCCCAGCATTTT,CASSLGWPSSNQPQHF
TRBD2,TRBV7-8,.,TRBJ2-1,TGTGCCAGCAGCAAAGGACTAGCGGGACCGCAAGCCGAGCAGTTCTTC,CASSKGLAGPQAEQFF
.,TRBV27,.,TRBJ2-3,TGTGCCAGCAGTTTGGGGGGCACAGATACGCAGTATTTT,CASSLGGTDTQYF
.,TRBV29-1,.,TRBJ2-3,TGCAGCAGCTCATCACCGGGCGAGACAGATACGCAGTATTTT,CSSSSPGETDTQYF
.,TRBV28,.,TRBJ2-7,TGTGCCAGCAGTTTAGGCGCCCTGGGCAGGGGCGACGAGCAGTACTTC,CASSLGALGRGDEQYF
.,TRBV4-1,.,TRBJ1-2,TGCGCCAGCAGCCAAGTCGGAACAGCTGAGGATGGCTACACCTTC,CASSQVGTAEDGYTF
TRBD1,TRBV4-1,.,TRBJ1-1,TGCGCCAGCAGCCAACTCACCGGACAGGGAGCGAACACTGAAGCTTTCTTT,CASSQLTGQGANTEAFF
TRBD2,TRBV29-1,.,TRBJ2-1,TGCAGCGTTGGATCTCTGACTAGCGGGAGTAATGAGCAGTTCTTC,CSVGSLTSGSNEQFF
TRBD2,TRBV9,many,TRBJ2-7,TGTGCCACAAACCGGGAGGGCCTCATCGTTTCTTTGGAGTACTTC,CATNREGLIVSLEYF
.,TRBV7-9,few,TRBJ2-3,TGTGCCAGCAGCTTAGCGCTCGGAGCTACCGATACGCAGTATTTT,CASSLALGATDTQYF
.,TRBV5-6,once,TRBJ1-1,TGTGCCAGCAGCCTAGGGATGAACACTGAAGCTTTCTTT,CASSLGMNTEAFF
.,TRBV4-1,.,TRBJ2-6,TGCGCCAGCAGCCATGACCTGACAGGCAAATCTGGGGCCAACGTCCTGACTTTC,CASSHDLTGKSGANVLTF
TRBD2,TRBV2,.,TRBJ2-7,TGTGCCAGCACCCCAACGCCCGGGACTAGCTACGAGCAGTACTTC,CASTPTPGTSYEQYF
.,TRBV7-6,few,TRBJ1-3,TGTGCCAGCAGCTTAAGTACAGCCTCTGGAAACACCATATATTTT,CASSLSTASGNTIYF
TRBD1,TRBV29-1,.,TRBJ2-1,TGCAGCGTTTCAGACAGGGGTACCTACAATGAGCAGTTCTTC,CSVSDRGTYNEQFF
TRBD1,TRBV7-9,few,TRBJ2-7,TGTGCCAGTTCGTTGTCGACAGGGACCTACGAGCAGTACTTC,CASSLSTGTYEQYF
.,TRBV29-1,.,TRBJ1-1,TGCAGCGTTGAGCGGTTTTTCACTGAAGCTTTCTTT,CSVERFFTEAFF
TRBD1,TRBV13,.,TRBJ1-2,TGTGCCAGCAGCGAATCGACAGGGGAGGGTTGGCATGGCTACACCTTC,CASSESTGEGWHGYTF
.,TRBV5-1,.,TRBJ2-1,TGCGCCAGCAGTCCTGACTCATTAGTGGGGGGCTTCGATGAGCAGTTCTTC,CASSPDSLVGGFDEQFF
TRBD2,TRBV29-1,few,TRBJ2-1,TGCAGCGTTGAGGCAGGGTTTAAGTATGCTAGCGGGGGGGTATCCTACAATGAGCAGTTCTTC,CSVEAGFKYASGGVSYNEQFF
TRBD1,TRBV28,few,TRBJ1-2,TGTGCCGTCGATCACAGGGGGCGCGGGAGTGGCTACACCTTC,CAVDHRGRGSGYTF
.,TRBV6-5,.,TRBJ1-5,TGTGCCAGCAGTGCCCGCACAGGAGGCAATCAGCCCCAGCATTTT,CASSARTGGNQPQHF